One sample yielded the 22 T cell receptor beta chains listed below, sequenced in a study of technical replicates of blood from a few donors. The data were produced by immunoSEQ multiplex PCR, yet TCRdb's version contains in-frame clones alone and is incomplete. The sample shows roughly 87,000 clones, more than 85% of them seen only once. Sequenced input: T cells isolated from PBMCs. These receptors were obtained from a human donor in good health.

V gene TRBV18 combines with J gene TRBJ1-4; tentatively, D is TRBD1 (6 bases). The CDR3 covers 15 residues. Germline assignment: CDR1 KGHSH and CDR2 LQKENI. Trimming removed 3 bases from V and 4 bases from J, with 12 bases in between. The DNA of the CDR3 is TGTGCCAGCTCACCGGGAATACAGGGTAATGAAAAACTGTTTTTT. This encodes CASSPGIQGNEKLFF.

J is TRBJ2-2 and V is TRBV6-5; D is perhaps TRBD2 (5 bases). CDR1 and CDR2 (germline): MNHEY, SVGAGI. The length of the CDR3 is 14 residues. The V gene lost 6 bases and the J gene lost 3 bases, with 11 bases spanning the gap. CDR3 loop: CASSSPGYTGELFF. In nucleotides, the CDR3 is TGTGCCAGCAGCTCCCCGGGATACACCGGGGAGCTGTTTTTT.

The chain joins TRBV5-6 to TRBJ2-4, with D perhaps TRBD1 (5 bases). Germline V lookup: CDR1 SGHDT, CDR2 YYEEEE. The CDR3 spans 13 residues. Trimming took 6 bases from V and 6 from J, leaving 13 bases between them. This CDR3 is CASTPQGANIQYF. CDR3 DNA: TGTGCCAGCACCCCCCAGGGCGCAAACATTCAGTACTTC.

V and J are TRBV6-1 and TRBJ2-3; 7 nucleotides align to TRBD2. This CDR3 is 17 amino acids long. The junction had 9 bases not matched to a gene; V was cut back by 1 base and J by 2 bases. Germline CDR1 reads MNHNS; CDR2 reads SASEGT. The CDR3 nucleotides read TGTGCCAGCAGTGAAGGCCAGCGGGGTATAACCACAGATACGCAGTATTTT. This codes for CASSEGQRGITTDTQYF.

This clone was detected only once. Sequence at one end of the junction differs from germline and may be a read error. V and J are TRBV27 and TRBJ2-5; 7 bases match TRBD1. Germline CDR1 and CDR2: MNHEY and SMNVEV (reference sequence). The CDR3 length is 16 residues. Here the CDR3 DNA reads TGTGCCAGCAGTGTATCTATCGACAGGGTGGGGGAGACCCAGTACTTC. Translating it yields CASSVSIDRVGETQYF.

The chain employs TRBV25-1 and TRBJ1-1, with a tentative D call TRBD1 (5 bases). The CDR3 contains 13 residues. Germline values: CDR1 MGHDK, CDR2 SYGVNS. V gave up 8 bases and J gave up 2 bases, with 12 bases separating them. The CDR3 protein is CASSKGFNTEAFF. CDR3 coding DNA: TGTGCCAGCTCCAAGGGGTTTAACACTGAAGCTTTCTTT.

The sample holds one count of this clone. The chain joins TRBV7-9 to TRBJ2-1; 8 bases match TRBD1. Trimming at V came to 7 bases and at J to 3 bases, leaving 8 bases not matched to a gene. This CDR3 is built from 15 residues. Per the germline V gene, CDR1 is SEHNR and CDR2 is FQNEAQ (reference sequence). The CDR3 DNA follows: TGTGCCAGCATCGACAGGGGTGGGGGCTACAATGAGCAGTTCTTC. It translates to CASIDRGGGYNEQFF.

The rearrangement joins TRBV9 to TRBJ2-3; a possible D gene is TRBD2 (6 bases). V dropped 3 bases and J dropped 1 base, with 15 bases sitting between them. Germline V gives CDR1 SGDLS, CDR2 YYNGEE. CDR3 length equals 16 residues. The CDR3 DNA is TGTGCCAGCAGCGCTCCCTTATCGGGGGGCACAGATACGCAGTATTTT. Translation gives CASSAPLSGGTDTQYF. Combining the CDR3 with reference TRBV9 and TRBJ2-3 gives the whole variable domain DSGVTQTPKHLITATGQRVTLRCSPRSGDLSVYWYQQSLDQGLQFLIQYYNGEERAKGNILERFSAQQFPDLHSELNLSSLELGDSALYFCASSAPLSGGTDTQYFGPGTRLTVL.

The chain combines TRBV30 with TRBJ2-1; 9 nucleotides agree with TRBD2. The V segment lost 3 bases and the J segment 9 bases; nucleotides outside the gene matches: 3. Germline V CDR1 and CDR2: GTSNPN, SVGIG (reference sequence). The CDR3 consists of 12 residues. CDR3 DNA sequence: TGTGCCTGGAGGGGACTAGCCGGTGAGCAGTTCTTC. Translating gives CAWRGLAGEQFF.

The chain couples TRBV10-1 to TRBJ2-7; perhaps TRBD1 as D (6 bases). Trimming cost V 3 bases and J 0 bases, with 15 bases left between them. Germline values: CDR1 WNHNN, CDR2 SYGVQD (reference sequence). The CDR3 runs 16 residues. In nucleotides, the CDR3 is TGCGCCAGCAGTGACCAGACAGGCCCCCTCTCCTACGAGCAGTACTTC. It encodes CASSDQTGPLSYEQYF.

V gene TRBV5-4 combines with J gene TRBJ2-2, with TRBD2 matching over 10 bases. CDR1 is SGHNT and CDR2 is YYREEE in the germline V gene (reference sequence). The trim removed 2 bases at V and 4 bases at J, leaving 2 bases unmatched. The CDR3 length is 15 residues. The CDR3 protein is CASSFTSGATGELFF. The DNA of the CDR3 is TGTGCCAGCAGCTTTACTAGCGGGGCCACCGGGGAGCTGTTTTTT.

The chain employs TRBV27 and TRBJ1-2; D is unresolved. The germline gives CDR1 MNHEY, CDR2 SMNVEV (reference sequence). The CDR3 sequence is 12 residues long. V shed 4 bases and J shed 8 bases, with 11 bases lying between them. The CDR3 nucleotides read TGTGCCAGCAGTTATGAGGGTAGGGGCTACACCTTC. Its protein product is CASSYEGRGYTF.

CDR3 residues: CASSQIIGGGEKLFF. The CDR3 DNA reads TGCGCCAGCAGCCAAATTATCGGTGGAGGCGAAAAACTGTTTTTT. J is TRBJ1-4 and V is TRBV4-1; D is unresolved. There are 15 residues in the CDR3. V shed 2 bases and J shed 8 bases, with 15 bases lying between them. The germline CDR1 and CDR2 sequences are MGHRA and YSYEKL.

This chain uses TRBV6-5 with TRBJ1-5; 7 bases align to TRBD1. The CDR3 sequence is 14 residues long. V was clipped by 6 bases and J by 6 bases; unmatched bases: 8. Germline-derived CDR1 and CDR2 are MNHEY and SVGAGI. The CDR3 region has the DNA TGTGCCAGCAGCTCCGACAGGGTCCGTCAGCCCCAGCATTTT. Translated, it gives CASSSDRVRQPQHF.

This chain uses TRBV25-1 with TRBJ2-7; 7 bases line up with TRBD2. From germline, CDR1 is MGHDK and CDR2 SYGVNS. CDR3 length: 13 amino acids. V gave up 11 bases and J gave up 2 bases; unmatched junction bases: 9. The CDR3 reads CAGGDPVTYEQYF. CDR3 in DNA: TGTGCCGGGGGGGACCCCGTTACCTACGAGCAGTACTTC.

This clone was seen only a few times. The genes are TRBV4-1 and TRBJ1-1; no reliable D call. The germline V gene encodes CDR1 MGHRA and CDR2 YSYEKL. Between the trimmed V and J ends, which lost 1 base and 6 bases, there was a span of 6 bases. The CDR3 sequence is 12 residues long. This CDR3 is CASSQANAEAFF. The CDR3 nucleotides are TGCGCCAGCAGCCAAGCTAACGCTGAAGCTTTCTTT.

This clone was recorded once. The chain is built from TRBV6-1 and TRBJ1-1, with a possible D match to TRBD1 (5 bases). This CDR3 has 14 residues. Trimming removed 1 base at V and 1 base at J, with 7 bases between. The V gene's germline CDR1 is MNHNS and CDR2 SASEGT. The CDR3 nucleotides read TGTGCCAGCAGTGAAGTCGGGGGGAACACTGAAGCTTTCTTT. Residues: CASSEVGGNTEAFF.

The chain carries TRBV15 and TRBJ2-5; 7 nucleotides agree with TRBD1. The CDR3 is made up of 16 amino acids. CDR1 LNHNV and CDR2 YYDKDF come from the germline V gene (reference sequence). Trimming cost V 1 base and J 2 bases; bases outside gene matches: 7. The CDR3 region is CATSRVTGTAQETQYF. The CDR3, as DNA: TGTGCCACCAGCAGAGTTACCGGGACAGCGCAAGAGACCCAGTACTTC.

As regards this clone: This specimen includes other DNA sequences encoding the same CDR3. The chain couples TRBV5-1 to TRBJ1-3, with D perhaps TRBD1 (5 bases). This CDR3 region has 15 residues. Trimming removed 2 bases from V and 4 bases from J, with 13 bases in between. The V gene's germline CDR1 is SGHRS and CDR2 YFSETQ. The CDR3 protein is CASSLTGGEGNTIYF. In DNA, the CDR3 is TGCGCCAGCAGCTTAACCGGAGGGGAAGGAAACACCATATATTTT.

The V gene is TRBV19, the J gene TRBJ2-7; 7 nucleotides match TRBD1. The CDR3 covers 13 residues. Germline V CDR1 and CDR2: LNHDA, SQIVND (reference sequence). J lost 1 base, V lost 4 bases, and 1 base had no gene match. The CDR3 here is CASSKQGSYEQYF. The DNA for the CDR3 is TGTGCCAGTAGTAAACAGGGGTCCTACGAGCAGTACTTC.

The chain uses TRBV7-9 and TRBJ1-1; possible D gene TRBD1, 6 bases. The CDR3 totals 16 residues. Trimming left V 4 bases short and J 1 base short, with 16 bases between. Germline CDR1 is SEHNR and CDR2 is FQNEAQ (reference sequence). The CDR3 is CASSYMAGAGNTEAFF. The CDR3 DNA follows: TGTGCCAGCAGCTATATGGCAGGGGCAGGGAACACTGAAGCTTTCTTT.

The chain combines TRBV7-2 with TRBJ2-6; D is perhaps TRBD1 (6 bases). Germline values: CDR1 SGHTA, CDR2 FQGNSA. V was trimmed by 4 bases and J by 4 bases, leaving 14 bases between them. CDR3 size: 16 residues. The CDR3, as DNA: TGTGCCAGCAGCTCACAGGGTGTCGTGGGGGCCAACGTCCTGACTTTC. Translating it yields CASSSQGVVGANVLTF. The whole variable domain, remainder taken from reference TRBV7-2 and TRBJ2-6, is GAGVSQSPSNKVTEKGKDVELRCDPISGHTALYWYRQSLGQGLEFLIYFQGNSAPDKSGLPSDRFSAERTGGSVSTLTIQRTQQEDSAVYLCASSSQGVVGANVLTFGAGSRLTVL.